This T cell receptor (beta chain) was sequenced during a study of T cell repertoires in cytomegalovirus infection. The wider study: CMV infection and matching HLA type were both indicated by public TCR beta signatures.

This CDR3 has 15 amino acids. V was trimmed by 4 bases and J by 5 bases, leaving 14 bases between them. The germline gives CDR1 MGHDK, CDR2 SYGVNS. With respect to this clonotype: Its antigen is unknown.

TCRdb used MiXCR to reprocess the reads, holding one entry per CDR3 protein. The repertoire holds about 230,000 distinct CDR3 sequences, with approximately 22% as singletons. Broader study findings: Adding up the frequency of public TCR beta families identified people who carried CMV plus the relevant HLA. Across the ex vivo response, the dominant clonotypes were HLA-C-restricted CMV-specific TCR beta clonotypes.

V is TRBV25-1 and J is TRBJ2-2, with no clear D. The specimen sequenced was CD8+ T cells from PBMCs. The receptor was derived from a human donor in good health (CMV status not recorded). Some clones in this sample may be carry-over from other donors' samples. The CDR3 region has the DNA TGTGCCAGCAGTGCACGGGCAGGTCGGACCGGGGAGCTGTTTTTT. It specifies CASSARAGRTGELFF.